These T cell receptor beta chains were read from a single sample in a study of blood T cell repertoires in COVID-19. Sequenced by immunoSEQ multiplex PCR; TCRdb stores in-frame clones only, minus some. The sample lists around 190,000 clones, 80% to 90% seen once, with around 20% in the top ten. The sequencing input was peripheral blood. Source of these receptors: a man in his sixties or seventies with active or convalescent COVID-19. Both conserved end residues are part of each CDR3. D genes are given only for firm matches. Size is stated for part of the rows, as once, few or many counts, or as a class when the clone is expanded.

J: TRBJ2-6; size: NA; V: TRBV7-8; D: NA; CDR3: CASSLPPASGANVLTF; DNA: TGTGCCAGCAGCTTACCCCCAGCGTCTGGGGCCAACGTCCTGACTTTC
J: TRBJ2-1; size: once; V: TRBV29-1; D: TRBD2; CDR3: CSVDSGGYNEQFF; DNA: TGCAGCGTTGATAGCGGGGGATACAATGAGCAGTTCTTC
J: TRBJ1-6; size: NA; V: TRBV11-2; D: NA; CDR3: CASSPNSVVGSPLHF; DNA: TGTGCCAGCAGCCCCAACTCGGTTGTGGGCTCACCCCTCCACTTT
J: TRBJ2-7; size: NA; V: TRBV5-1; D: NA; CDR3: CASSPSAGASDEQYF; DNA: TGCGCCAGCAGCCCCTCGGCGGGTGCATCGGACGAGCAGTACTTC
J: TRBJ1-2; size: NA; V: TRBV5-4; D: NA; CDR3: CASSSPRNYGYTF; DNA: TGTGCCAGCAGCTCCCCACGGAACTATGGCTACACCTTC
J: TRBJ2-1; size: few; V: TRBV13; D: TRBD1; CDR3: CASSLDLGGSNEQFF; DNA: TGTGCCAGCAGCTTAGACCTAGGGGGCTCCAATGAGCAGTTCTTC
J: TRBJ1-2; size: NA; V: TRBV6-5; D: TRBD1; CDR3: CASSYRTGGIHGYTF; DNA: TGTGCCAGCAGTTACCGAACAGGGGGCATTCATGGCTACACCTTC
J: TRBJ2-7; size: NA; V: TRBV5-1; D: TRBD1; CDR3: CASSLGTGGQNEQYF; DNA: TGCGCCAGCAGCTTGGGCACAGGGGGCCAGAACGAGCAGTACTTC
J: TRBJ1-3; size: NA; V: TRBV12-3/TRBV12-4; D: TRBD1; CDR3: CASRTGSGNTIYF; DNA: TGTGCCAGCAGGACAGGGTCTGGAAACACCATATATTTT
J: TRBJ1-2; size: NA; V: TRBV19; D: TRBD1; CDR3: CASTIPRQGGGYGYTF; DNA: TGTGCCAGTACCATCCCTCGACAGGGGGGCGGCTATGGCTACACCTTC
J: TRBJ1-4; size: NA; V: TRBV9; D: TRBD1; CDR3: CASSDQGQGEKLFF; DNA: TGTGCCAGCAGCGACCAGGGACAGGGGGAAAAACTGTTTTTT
J: TRBJ2-3; size: NA; V: TRBV6-2/TRBV6-3; D: TRBD2; CDR3: CASSAAGTDTQYF; DNA: TGTGCCAGCAGTGCAGCGGGGACAGATACGCAGTATTTT
J: TRBJ2-4; size: NA; V: TRBV6-1; D: TRBD1; CDR3: CASSQGQGMAKNIQYF; DNA: TGTGCCAGCAGTCAAGGACAGGGAATGGCCAAAAACATTCAGTACTTC
J: TRBJ2-1; size: once; V: TRBV29-1; D: TRBD2; CDR3: CSSRPGREGSYNEQFF; DNA: TGCAGTTCTCGCCCGGGGCGGGAGGGTTCCTACAATGAGCAGTTCTTC
J: TRBJ2-7; size: NA; V: TRBV18; D: NA; CDR3: CASSPLTAGYEQYF; DNA: TGTGCCAGCTCACCACTCACAGCGGGCTACGAGCAGTACTTC
J: TRBJ2-7; size: NA; V: TRBV7-2; D: TRBD2; CDR3: CASSPSSSGSWEQYF; DNA: TGTGCCAGCAGCCCCAGCAGTAGCGGGAGTTGGGAGCAGTACTTC
J: TRBJ2-1; size: NA; V: TRBV19; D: TRBD2; CDR3: CASSFTSAHNEQFF; DNA: TGTGCCAGTAGTTTTACTAGCGCACACAATGAGCAGTTCTTC
J: TRBJ1-2; size: NA; V: TRBV2; D: TRBD1; CDR3: CALRVDRGPRNYGYTF; DNA: TGTGCCCTACGGGTGGACAGGGGGCCCCGTAACTATGGCTACACCTTC
J: TRBJ1-5; size: once; V: TRBV28; D: NA; CDR3: CASSLLGQNNQPQHF; DNA: TGTGCCAGCAGTCTTCTCGGACAGAACAATCAGCCCCAGCATTTT
J: TRBJ1-1; size: NA; V: TRBV11-1; D: NA; CDR3: CASSQQRYTEAFF; DNA: TGTGCCAGCAGCCAACAGAGATACACTGAAGCTTTCTTT
J: TRBJ1-4; size: NA; V: TRBV10-3; D: TRBD1; CDR3: CAISDRDRGVGKLFF; DNA: TGTGCCATCAGTGATCGGGACAGGGGGGTCGGAAAACTGTTTTTT
J: TRBJ2-7; size: NA; V: TRBV4-1; D: TRBD2; CDR3: CASSQEGRASGWYEQYF; DNA: TGCGCCAGCAGCCAAGAGGGTAGGGCTAGCGGATGGTACGAGCAGTACTTC
J: TRBJ1-5; size: NA; V: TRBV19; D: NA; CDR3: CASSKRGTSNQPQHF; DNA: TGTGCCAGTAGCAAACGCGGAACGAGCAATCAGCCCCAGCATTTT
J: TRBJ2-1; size: NA; V: TRBV4-3; D: NA; CDR3: CASSQDLADEQFF; DNA: TGCGCCAGCAGCCAAGATCTCGCGGATGAGCAGTTCTTC
J: TRBJ2-7; size: once; V: TRBV20-1; D: NA; CDR3: CSASSREYEQYF; DNA: TGCAGTGCTAGTTCCCGGGAATACGAGCAGTACTTC
J: TRBJ1-5; size: few; V: TRBV5-1; D: NA; CDR3: CASSLAGNQPQHF; DNA: TGCGCCAGCAGCTTGGCCGGCAATCAGCCCCAGCATTTT
J: TRBJ2-2; size: few; V: TRBV29-1; D: NA; CDR3: CSGKGSGMNTGELFF; DNA: TGCAGCGGTAAGGGTAGCGGCATGAACACCGGGGAGCTGTTTTTT
J: TRBJ2-5; size: once; V: TRBV9; D: TRBD2; CDR3: CASSGGLAEETQYF; DNA: TGTGCCAGCAGCGGGGGACTAGCGGAAGAGACCCAGTACTTC
J: TRBJ2-2; size: once; V: TRBV25-1; D: TRBD1; CDR3: CASSESWTGNTGELFF; DNA: TGTGCCAGCAGTGAGTCCTGGACAGGGAACACCGGGGAGCTGTTTTTT
J: TRBJ1-1; size: NA; V: TRBV12-3/TRBV12-4; D: NA; CDR3: CASSRQAEAFF; DNA: TGTGCCAGCAGTAGACAGGCTGAAGCTTTCTTT
J: TRBJ1-6; size: NA; V: TRBV30; D: NA; CDR3: CAWSVLDVNSPLHF; DNA: TGTGCCTGGAGTGTACTTGATGTTAATTCACCCCTCCACTTT
J: TRBJ1-6; size: NA; V: TRBV19; D: NA; CDR3: CASTAGVGYNSPLHF; DNA: TGTGCCAGTACCGCAGGGGTGGGGTATAATTCACCCCTCCACTTT
J: TRBJ1-2; size: once; V: TRBV19; D: NA; CDR3: CASSIDVRRISNYGYTF; DNA: TGTGCCAGTAGTATAGATGTCCGGCGGATCTCTAACTATGGCTACACCTTC
J: TRBJ1-1; size: NA; V: TRBV12-3/TRBV12-4; D: TRBD1; CDR3: CASSQGQVIKAFF; DNA: TGTGCCAGCAGTCAAGGACAGGTTATTAAAGCTTTCTTT
J: TRBJ1-4; size: NA; V: TRBV9; D: TRBD1; CDR3: CASSATGANEKLFF; DNA: TGTGCCAGCAGCGCGACAGGGGCTAATGAAAAACTGTTTTTT
J: TRBJ1-1; size: NA; V: TRBV28; D: TRBD1; CDR3: CASSSLTGVPEAFF; DNA: TGTGCCAGCAGTTCCTTGACAGGGGTTCCTGAAGCTTTCTTT
J: TRBJ2-1; size: NA; V: TRBV2; D: TRBD2; CDR3: CASSIGLAGGEQFF; DNA: TGTGCCAGCAGTATTGGACTAGCGGGAGGTGAGCAGTTCTTC
J: TRBJ2-1; size: once; V: TRBV9; D: TRBD1; CDR3: CASSADRGLYNEQFF; DNA: TGTGCCAGCAGCGCGGACAGGGGGCTTTACAATGAGCAGTTCTTC
J: TRBJ1-4; size: NA; V: TRBV5-1; D: NA; CDR3: CASSLSGVPLTTNEKLFF; DNA: TGCGCCAGCAGCTTGTCAGGGGTCCCCCTAACAACTAATGAAAAACTGTTTTTT
J: TRBJ2-7; size: NA; V: TRBV19; D: TRBD2; CDR3: CASSPGLATEQYF; DNA: TGTGCCAGTAGTCCGGGACTAGCGACCGAGCAGTACTTC
J: TRBJ2-7; size: NA; V: TRBV5-5; D: NA; CDR3: CASSLAPGEGYEQYF; DNA: TGTGCCAGCAGCTTGGCCCCAGGGGAGGGCTACGAGCAGTACTTC
J: TRBJ2-7; size: NA; V: TRBV14; D: NA; CDR3: CASSQEGAWYF; DNA: TGTGCCAGCAGCCAAGAGGGAGCTTGGTACTTC
J: TRBJ1-1; size: NA; V: TRBV6-5; D: TRBD1; CDR3: CASSWALQGTTEAFF; DNA: TGTGCCAGCAGTTGGGCCCTACAGGGGACCACTGAAGCTTTCTTT
J: TRBJ2-7; size: NA; V: TRBV19; D: TRBD1; CDR3: CASTPGDRGYEQYF; DNA: TGTGCCAGTACCCCGGGGGACAGGGGCTACGAGCAGTACTTC
J: TRBJ1-6; size: NA; V: TRBV27; D: TRBD1; CDR3: CASSWTGNYNSPLHF; DNA: TGTGCCAGCAGTTGGACAGGGAACTATAATTCACCCCTCCACTTT
J: TRBJ2-3; size: few; V: TRBV5-1; D: TRBD2; CDR3: CASGLAGLSTDTQYF; DNA: TGCGCCAGCGGCCTAGCGGGGCTTAGCACAGATACGCAGTATTTT
J: TRBJ2-1; size: NA; V: TRBV7-2; D: NA; CDR3: CASSLGRARLSNEQFF; DNA: TGTGCCAGCAGCTTAGGGCGGGCCCGTTTATCCAATGAGCAGTTCTTC
J: TRBJ2-1; size: NA; V: TRBV18; D: TRBD1; CDR3: CASSPPTGISYNEQFF; DNA: TGTGCCAGCTCTCCACCGACAGGGATATCCTACAATGAGCAGTTCTTC
J: TRBJ2-2; size: NA; V: TRBV19; D: NA; CDR3: CASSIARGNTGELFF; DNA: TGTGCCAGTAGTATAGCCAGGGGGAACACCGGGGAGCTGTTTTTT
J: TRBJ2-2; size: NA; V: TRBV6-2/TRBV6-3; D: TRBD2; CDR3: CASSQTSGPRDTGELFF; DNA: TGTGCCAGCAGTCAGACTAGCGGGCCACGCGACACCGGGGAGCTGTTTTTT
J: TRBJ2-3; size: NA; V: TRBV30; D: NA; CDR3: CAWGKTVPDTQYF; DNA: TGTGCCTGGGGCAAGACAGTGCCAGATACGCAGTATTTT
J: TRBJ1-5; size: NA; V: TRBV11-2; D: NA; CDR3: CASSGRGNQPQHF; DNA: TGTGCCAGCAGCGGCAGGGGCAATCAGCCCCAGCATTTT
J: TRBJ1-1; size: NA; V: TRBV5-8; D: NA; CDR3: CASSLQGYGEAFF; DNA: TGTGCCAGCAGCTTACAGGGATATGGGGAAGCTTTCTTT
J: TRBJ1-2; size: NA; V: TRBV6-5; D: NA; CDR3: CASKATGTSNYGYTF; DNA: TGTGCCAGCAAGGCCACAGGTACTTCTAACTATGGCTACACCTTC
J: TRBJ2-2; size: NA; V: TRBV11-2; D: NA; CDR3: CASSLGPAGTGELFF; DNA: TGTGCCAGCAGCTTAGGTCCAGCAGGCACCGGGGAGCTGTTTTTT
J: TRBJ2-1; size: NA; V: TRBV6-6; D: NA; CDR3: CASSGGGSYNEQFF; DNA: TGTGCCAGCAGCGGCGGTGGTTCCTACAATGAGCAGTTCTTC